Each of the 28 T cell receptor beta chains below was sequenced from the same sample in a study of blood T cell repertoires in COVID-19. Assay: immunoSEQ multiplex PCR; the TCRdb copy retains only in-frame clones and omits some. The sample has about 100,000 clones, approximately 89% seen once. The specimen was peripheral blood. These receptors were obtained from a man aged 55-75 years with acute or convalescent COVID-19.

The V call is TRBV30, the J call TRBJ2-2; 7 bases map to TRBD1. The V segment lost 1 base and the J segment 6 bases; nucleotides outside the gene matches: 5. The CDR3 extends over 14 amino acids. In germline, CDR1 is GTSNPN, CDR2 SVGIG (reference sequence). Here the CDR3 reads CAWSGDSQSGELFF. In DNA, the CDR3 is TGTGCCTGGAGTGGGGACAGCCAGTCCGGGGAGCTGTTTTTT. The variable domain in full, completed from reference TRBV30 and TRBJ2-2, reads SQTIHQWPATLVQPVGSPLSLECTVEGTSNPNLYWYRQAAGRGLQLLFYSVGIGQISSEVPQNLSASRPQDRQFILSSKKLLLSDSGFYLCAWSGDSQSGELFFGEGSRLTVL.

CDR3 nucleotides: TGCGCCAGCAGCTTGATAGAGGGTGGCAATGAGCAGTTCTTC. Its protein product is CASSLIEGGNEQFF. The V call is TRBV5-1, the J call TRBJ2-1; possible D gene TRBD2, 5 bases. V gave up 1 base and J gave up 6 bases, with 11 bases separating them. This CDR3 is 14 amino acids long. The V gene's germline CDR1 is SGHRS and CDR2 YFSETQ.

This chain uses TRBV2 with TRBJ1-5, with 9 bases matching TRBD1. V was pared by 1 base and J by 6 bases, with 4 bases of the junction left unmatched. Germline V CDR1 and CDR2: SNHLY, FYNNEI. The CDR3 sequence is 15 residues long. The CDR3 region has the DNA TGTGCCAGCAGTGAAGACAGGGGGCTGAGTCAGCCCCAGCATTTT. Its protein product is CASSEDRGLSQPQHF.

This clone was observed once. The chain's CDR3 is CAISELGAQPQHF. CDR3 nucleotide sequence: TGTGCCATCAGTGAGTTGGGGGCCCAGCCCCAGCATTTT. The V gene is TRBV10-3, the J gene TRBJ1-5, with D possibly matching TRBD1 (6 bases). The CDR3 is made up of 13 amino acids. V was cut by 1 base and J by 7 bases, with 8 bases left in between. Germline CDR1 reads ENHRY; CDR2 reads SYGVKD.

CDR3 region: CASSPAAQAYEQYV. CDR3 bases: TGTGCCAGCAGTCCGGCGGCACAGGCCTACGAGCAGTACGTC. This chain links TRBV28 with TRBJ2-7, with a tentative D call TRBD1 (5 bases). This CDR3 is 14 amino acids long. Germline V gene lookup returns CDR1 MDHEN and CDR2 SYDVKM. The V end lost 5 bases, the J end lost 2 bases, and 13 bases lay between the germline ends.

This clone was detected once. This sequence joins TRBV30 and TRBJ1-5; D unclear. The CDR3 loop spans 12 amino acids. Looked up from germline, CDR1 is GTSNPN and CDR2 is SVGIG (reference sequence). V lost 6 bases to trimming and J lost 5 bases, with 11 bases between them. The CDR3 reads CACQVRDQPQHF. The CDR3 bases are TGTGCCTGCCAGGTTAGAGATCAGCCCCAGCATTTT.

The V gene is TRBV28, the J gene TRBJ1-2, with 7 bases identical to TRBD1. This CDR3 contains 16 residues. V lost 3 bases and J lost 1; bases outside the gene matches: 8. The V gene's germline CDR1 is MDHEN and CDR2 SYDVKM. The CDR3 DNA follows: TGTGCCAGCAGTTTTGGGGCAGGGGGTATTAACTATGGCTACACCTTC. Translation gives CASSFGAGGINYGYTF.

This chain links TRBV7-9 with TRBJ1-4, with TRBD1 matching over 12 bases. Germline lookup yields CDR1 SEHNR and CDR2 FQNEAQ (reference sequence). This CDR3 is 14 amino acids long. The junction had 3 bases not matched to a gene; V was cut back by 5 bases and J by 8 bases. The CDR3 DNA reads as TGTGCCAGCAGCATGGGGACAGGGGGCGAAAAACTGTTTTTT. Encoded protein: CASSMGTGGEKLFF.

This clone was detected once. The chain has TRBV28 and TRBJ1-1, with D possibly TRBD1 on 6 matching bases. The CDR3 contains 14 residues. Germline V lookup: CDR1 MDHEN, CDR2 SYDVKM. The V gene lost 5 bases and the J gene lost 0 bases, with 10 bases spanning the gap. The CDR3 coding sequence is TGTGCCAGCAGTCCAGGACAGCTGAACACTGAAGCTTTCTTT. It translates to CASSPGQLNTEAFF.

The chain carries TRBV19 and TRBJ2-1; 8 bases line up with TRBD2. The CDR3 has 13 residues. Germline assignment: CDR1 LNHDA and CDR2 SQIVND (reference sequence). V shed 5 bases, J shed 8 bases, and the junction held 5 bases outside the gene matches. The DNA for the CDR3 is TGTGCCAGTAGTGGGACTAGGAAAGATGAGCAGTTCTTC. Amino acid sequence: CASSGTRKDEQFF.

The chain recombines TRBV6-1 with TRBJ2-7; unclear D gene. Looked up from germline, CDR1 is MNHNS and CDR2 is SASEGT. The CDR3 length is 12 residues. V was pared by 0 bases and J by 4 bases, with 4 bases between. The CDR3 DNA reads as TGTGCCAGCAGTGAAGCCCGGTACGAGCAGTACGTC. Its protein is CASSEARYEQYV.

The chain recombines TRBV6-1 with TRBJ1-5, with D uncertain. The CDR3 covers 15 residues. Germline-derived CDR1 and CDR2 are MNHNS and SASEGT. Trimming took 1 base from V and 5 from J, leaving 12 bases between them. CDR3 amino acids: CASSEGAANHQPQHF. The CDR3 bases are TGTGCCAGCAGTGAAGGTGCGGCTAATCATCAGCCCCAGCATTTT.

The chain carries TRBV28 and TRBJ1-2; 11 nucleotides agree with TRBD1. The ends lost 2 bases at V and 9 bases at J; junction bases unmatched: 17. CDR3 length equals 18 residues. From germline, CDR1 is MDHEN and CDR2 SYDVKM. CDR3 sequence: CASSLRVGQGVIKRSYTF. CDR3 nucleotide sequence: TGTGCCAGCAGTTTAAGAGTGGGACAGGGGGTAATTAAGCGGAGCTACACCTTC.

This clone was counted only a few times. The chain combines TRBV9 with TRBJ1-2; 9 bases are shared with TRBD1. This CDR3 spans 14 amino acids. The germline V gene has CDR1 SGDLS and CDR2 YYNGEE. V was clipped by 4 bases and J by 10 bases; unmatched bases: 11. CDR3 loop: CASSPYRDREVYTF. The CDR3 region has the DNA TGTGCCAGCAGCCCCTACCGGGACAGGGAGGTCTACACCTTC. Variable domain in full (rest from reference TRBV9 and TRBJ1-2): DSGVTQTPKHLITATGQRVTLRCSPRSGDLSVYWYQQSLDQGLQFLIQYYNGEERAKGNILERFSAQQFPDLHSELNLSSLELGDSALYFCASSPYRDREVYTFGSGTRLTVV.

The V and J genes are TRBV7-6 and TRBJ1-1; tentatively, D is TRBD1 (6 bases). Germline lookup yields CDR1 SGHVS and CDR2 FNYEAQ. Trimming took 5 bases from V and 1 from J, leaving 14 bases between them. The CDR3 is made up of 15 amino acids. CDR3 loop: CASSRNRVENTEAFF. CDR3 in DNA: TGTGCCAGCAGCCGCAACAGGGTAGAGAACACTGAAGCTTTCTTT.

This chain links TRBV12-3 or TRBV12-4 with TRBJ2-2, with D possibly TRBD1 on 5 matching bases. The CDR3 contains 13 residues. V lost 4 bases to trimming and J lost 6 bases, with 9 bases between them. The CDR3 protein is CASSSRVAGELFF. The CDR3 nucleotides read TGTGCCAGCAGTTCCAGGGTGGCCGGGGAGCTGTTTTTT.

The chain carries TRBV5-1 and TRBJ2-1; 11 bases fit TRBD2. The V and J ends lost 0 bases and 1 base, in that order; junction bases with no gene match: 6. The CDR3 has 18 residues. The germline V gene has CDR1 SGHRS and CDR2 YFSETQ. The CDR3 nucleotides are TGCGCCAGCAGCTTGGGGACTAGCGGGCCGTTTTCCTACAATGAGCAGTTCTTC. Translated: CASSLGTSGPFSYNEQFF.

J is TRBJ2-7 and V is TRBV19, with 10 positions matching TRBD2. The CDR3 totals 16 residues. V was clipped by 10 bases and J by 4 bases; unmatched bases: 16. Germline CDR1 LNHDA, CDR2 SQIVND (reference sequence). The CDR3 region is CATSPGGLAGVYEQYF. The CDR3 DNA is TGTGCCACTTCCCCAGGGGGGCTAGCGGGAGTTTACGAGCAGTACTTC.

Comment on this clone: The junction and the germline gene differ at one end; a read error may be behind it. The chain is built from TRBV20-1 and TRBJ2-5; D is unresolved. The CDR3 is 11 amino acids. Germline V gene data show CDR1 as DFQATT and CDR2 as SNEGSKA (reference sequence). The CDR3 DNA sequence: TGCAGTGCCAGAGACGTGGAGACCCAGTACTTC. Encoded protein: CSARDVETQYF.

The chain is built from TRBV2 and TRBJ2-2; TRBD2 matches 9 bases. The germline V gene has CDR1 SNHLY and CDR2 FYNNEI. The J segment lost 7 bases and the V segment lost 3 bases, leaving 12 bases of the junction unmatched. The CDR3 spans 17 residues. CDR3 DNA: TGTGCCAGCAGTGATCTAGCGGGAATAACTCTCGGCGGGGAGCTGTTTTTT. This sequence encodes CASSDLAGITLGGELFF.

The J gene is TRBJ2-5, the V gene TRBV10-1; 7 bases agree with TRBD1. The V gene end was trimmed by 5 bases and the J gene end by 3 bases; junction bases not matched to a gene: 6. The CDR3 is 14 residues long. CDR1 is WNHNN and CDR2 is SYGVQD in the germline V gene (reference sequence). The CDR3 here is CASSPAGTEETQYF. The CDR3, as DNA: TGCGCCAGCAGTCCTGCCGGGACAGAAGAGACCCAGTACTTC.

This sequence joins TRBV6-6 and TRBJ1-2; D is possibly TRBD1 (6 bases). Trimming removed 0 bases from V and 8 bases from J, with 16 bases in between. The CDR3 runs to 15 residues. CDR1 and CDR2 (germline): MNHNY, SVGAGI (reference sequence). The DNA of the CDR3 is TGTGCCAGCAGTTACTCGGCTTCGAGGGGGGGCGGCTACACCTTC. Amino acid sequence: CASSYSASRGGGYTF.

The chain is built from TRBV5-4 and TRBJ2-7; 14 bases agree with TRBD2. The CDR3 contains 15 residues. Germline V gene data show CDR1 as SGHNT and CDR2 as YYREEE (reference sequence). Trimming cost V 4 bases and J 5 bases; bases outside gene matches: 5. CDR3 protein: CASSTGTSGRNEQYF. The DNA for the CDR3 is TGTGCCAGCAGCACCGGGACTAGCGGGAGAAACGAGCAGTACTTC.

Here the CDR3 DNA reads TGTGCCAGCAGCCCGAGTGGCAATCAGCCCCAGCATTTT. Protein: CASSPSGNQPQHF. The rearrangement joins TRBV12-3 or TRBV12-4 to TRBJ1-5; D ambiguous. V gave up 6 bases and J gave up 2 bases, with 8 bases separating them. There are 13 residues in the CDR3.

The rearrangement uses TRBV5-1 and TRBJ2-7, with TRBD1 as a possible D gene (7 bases). This CDR3 contains 16 residues. The germline V gene has CDR1 SGHRS and CDR2 YFSETQ. V dropped 6 bases and J dropped 2 bases, with 21 bases sitting between them. CDR3: CASKLAPEGATYEQYF. CDR3 DNA: TGCGCCAGCAAACTAGCCCCTGAGGGGGCCACCTACGAGCAGTACTTC.

This chain joins TRBV7-9 and TRBJ2-5; weak D call: TRBD1 (7 bases). This CDR3 contains 15 residues. Trimming stripped 4 bases from V and 3 bases from J, with 15 bases between. The germline gives CDR1 SEHNR, CDR2 FQNEAQ (reference sequence). The CDR3 coding sequence is TGTGCCAGCAGCTACCCAGGGGGGCCGGAAGAGACCCAGTACTTC. Its protein product is CASSYPGGPEETQYF.

The rearrangement joins TRBV6-8 to TRBJ1-1; weak D call: TRBD1 (6 bases). The CDR3 has 12 amino acids. With 6 bases removed from V and 11 bases from J, the gap between germline ends came to 16 bases. CDR1 and CDR2 (germline): MNHGY, SAAAGT. The CDR3 here is CASSPGGGGAFF. The CDR3 nucleotides read TGTGCCAGCAGCCCGGGAGGGGGAGGCGCTTTCTTT.

The V and J genes are TRBV6-1 and TRBJ1-5, with D tentatively TRBD1 (5 bases). The CDR3 is 14 residues long. The V and J ends lost 1 base and 8 bases respectively, with 12 bases between them. Looked up from germline, CDR1 is MNHNS and CDR2 is SASEGT. In DNA form, the CDR3 reads TGTGCCAGCAGTGAAGGATGGGGGGGGGAGCCCCAGCATTTT. Its protein product is CASSEGWGGEPQHF.